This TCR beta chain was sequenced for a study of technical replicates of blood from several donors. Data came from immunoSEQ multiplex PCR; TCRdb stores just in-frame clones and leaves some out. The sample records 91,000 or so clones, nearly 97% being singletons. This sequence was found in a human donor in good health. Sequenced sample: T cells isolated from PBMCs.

CDR3 loop: CASIKREGADEQFF. The DNA of the CDR3 is TGTGCCAGCATCAAACGAGAGGGGGCGGATGAGCAGTTCTTC. The rearrangement joins TRBV5-4 to TRBJ2-1; TRBD1 matches at 7 bases. Germline CDR1 reads SGHNT; CDR2 reads YYREEE (reference sequence). V gave up 6 bases and J gave up 8 bases; unmatched junction bases: 11. The CDR3 contains 14 residues.